This is a list of T cell receptor beta chains from one sample in a study of cytomegalovirus exposure and HLA in healthy donors. Clones were read by immunoSEQ multiplex PCR, and TCRdb kept only the in-frame ones, dropping some. In the table there are roughly 250,000 clones, roughly 86% of which are singletons. Sample: PBMCs. These receptors all come from a woman aged 40 to 50 in good health and CMV-seropositive. Both conserved end residues are part of each CDR3. The order of the fields is CDR3 length, D gene, clone size, J gene, V gene, CDR3 DNA, CDR3 protein. A D gene is named only where the DNA matches it firmly. Only part of the rows carry a size: once, few, many, or a class if the clone is expanded.

15,.,once,TRBJ1-5,TRBV6-1,TGTGCCAGCAGTGAAGCTGAGGGATACGGTCAGCCCCAGCATTTT,CASSEAEGYGQPQHF
14,.,.,TRBJ1-1,TRBV28,TGTGCCAGCAGTTTATCTCCCAGGAACACTGAAGCTTTCTTT,CASSLSPRNTEAFF
19,TRBD2,.,TRBJ2-1,TRBV5-1,TGCGCCAGCGCCTCGGTACTAGCGGGAGGCAAAGGAGGTGGCAATGAGCAGTTCTTC,CASASVLAGGKGGGNEQFF
15,TRBD2,.,TRBJ2-7,TRBV25-1,TGTGCCAGCAGTCCACCCCGGACTAGCGGCCACGAGCAGTACTTC,CASSPPRTSGHEQYF
16,.,.,TRBJ2-6,TRBV29-1,TGCAGCGCTGAGTTTCCGGTGAGCTCTGGGGCCAACGGCCTGACTTTC,CSAEFPVSSGANGLTF
15,.,few,TRBJ2-2,TRBV30,TGTGCCTGGAGTCGATTAAGTCGGGGGACCGGGGAGCTGTTTTTT,CAWSRLSRGTGELFF
15,TRBD1,.,TRBJ2-7,TRBV5-1,TGCGCCAGCAGCTTGGGGGGGACAGCCTCCTACGAGCAGTACTTC,CASSLGGTASYEQYF
15,TRBD2,.,TRBJ2-5,TRBV6-5,TGTGCCAGCAGGGGGTTCCTAGCGGGTCAAGAGACCCAGTACTTC,CASRGFLAGQETQYF
18,.,.,TRBJ2-7,TRBV6-1,TGTGCCAGCAGTGAGGGGACAGGGAGACTAGCGGTCCCTTCCCCGCAGTACTTC,CASSEGTGRLAVPSPQYF
11,.,.,TRBJ2-7,TRBV5-1,TGCGCCAGCAGCTTTCGGTCCGAGCAGTACTTC,CASSFRSEQYF
14,.,.,TRBJ1-2,TRBV6-5,TGTGCCAGCAGGAGGACGGGGAATAACTATGGCTACACCTTC,CASRRTGNNYGYTF
14,.,.,TRBJ1-4,TRBV25-1,TGTGCCAGCAGTGATTGGGCAGGGGCTGGAAAACTGTTTTTT,CASSDWAGAGKLFF
15,.,once,TRBJ2-5,TRBV27,TGTGCCAGCAGTTTATCTTCAGGGGCCAGGGAGACCCAGTACTTC,CASSLSSGARETQYF
13,.,once,TRBJ1-2,TRBV6-5,TGTGCCAGCAGCCGGGACAATAACTATGGCTACACCTTC,CASSRDNNYGYTF
16,TRBD2,once,TRBJ2-3,TRBV7-2,TGTGCCAGCAGCACACACATAGCGGGGGGTACAGATACGCAGTATTTT,CASSTHIAGGTDTQYF
12,.,.,TRBJ1-1,TRBV9,TGTGCCAGCAGCGTCTCTCGCACTGAAGCTTTCTTT,CASSVSRTEAFF
16,.,.,TRBJ2-5,TRBV18,TGTGCCAGCTCACCAAGTTATCCAAACAACCAAGAGACCCAGTACTTC,CASSPSYPNNQETQYF
11,TRBD1,.,TRBJ1-2,TRBV29-1,TGCAGCGCCGGACAGGGGAGTGGCTACACCTTC,CSAGQGSGYTF
16,TRBD2,.,TRBJ2-5,TRBV9,TGTGCCAGCAGCGTAGCCTCTAGCGGAGCCCAAGAGACCCAGTACTTC,CASSVASSGAQETQYF
14,TRBD1,.,TRBJ1-5,TRBV19,TGTGCCAGTAGACGGGGACAGTTGGGTCAGCCCCAGCATTTT,CASRRGQLGQPQHF
14,.,.,TRBJ1-5,TRBV15,TGTGCCACCAGCAGGGAAGGGTGGGGCCAGCCCCAGCATTTT,CATSREGWGQPQHF
17,TRBD2,few,TRBJ2-1,TRBV10-3,TGTGCCATCAGTGAGAGGATTAGCGGGAGTCTGGGGAATGAGCAGTTCTTC,CAISERISGSLGNEQFF
15,.,.,TRBJ1-6,TRBV6-5,TGTGCCAGCAGTTCCACCGGGACATTAAATTCACCCCTCCACTTT,CASSSTGTLNSPLHF
15,TRBD1,.,TRBJ1-1,TRBV7-8,TGTGCCAGCAGCTTACGAGACAGGGTGAACACTGAAGCTTTCTTT,CASSLRDRVNTEAFF
16,.,once,TRBJ2-3,TRBV11-1,TGTGCCAGCAGCTTAGAGGTCGTGGGAGCCACAGATACGCAGTATTTT,CASSLEVVGATDTQYF
15,.,.,TRBJ1-1,TRBV5-1,TGCGCCAGCAGCAGATCGACAGAGATGAACACTGAAGCTTTCTTT,CASSRSTEMNTEAFF
16,TRBD2,.,TRBJ2-5,TRBV7-2,TGTGCCAGCAGCAGCGGACTAGCGGGAGGGCAAGAGACCCAGTACTTC,CASSSGLAGGQETQYF
14,TRBD1,.,TRBJ1-1,TRBV11-2,TGTGCCAGCAGCCCCCCGACAGGGATCGGTGAAGCTTTCTTT,CASSPPTGIGEAFF
14,TRBD1,.,TRBJ2-2,TRBV6-5,TGTGCCAGCAGGCGGACAGGGGGCACCGGGGAGCTGCTTTTT,CASRRTGGTGELLF
14,TRBD2,.,TRBJ2-7,TRBV5-6,TGTGCCAGCAGCCTCCTAGCGGGAGTTTACGAGCAGTACTTC,CASSLLAGVYEQYF
14,TRBD2,.,TRBJ2-1,TRBV10-3,TGTGCCATCAGCTCCGGGACTAGTTTCGGAGACCGGTTCTTC,CAISSGTSFGDRFF